This T cell receptor beta chain was recovered during a study of cytotoxic CD8 clonotypes in ibrutinib-treated CLL. Study information: The group held 11 relapsed/refractory and around 14 treatment-naive patients, with some 17 IGHV unmutated.

CDR1 and CDR2 (germline): SGHRS, YFSETQ. The CDR3 consists of 15 residues. J gave up 3 bases and V 6 bases, and 8 bases lay outside the gene matches. Investigators sought sequencing depths of between 1 in 200,000 and 1 in 1 million T cells. Assay used: immunoSEQ multiplex PCR; TCRdb lists only in-frame clones, some missing. Among just over 200,000 clones listed, 75% to 85% were seen once. The sequenced sample was PBMCs, obtained after 12 months of ibrutinib treatment. This clonotype originated in a human donor with chronic lymphocytic leukemia. The chain carries TRBV5-1 and TRBJ2-1; 8 nucleotides align to TRBD1. The CDR3 DNA sequence: TGCGCCAGCACTTCCCCCGGACAGGGCTACAATGAGCAGTTCTTC. Translating gives CASTSPGQGYNEQFF. The entire variable domain, with the rest obtained from reference TRBV5-1 and TRBJ2-1, is as follows: KAGVTQTPRYLIKTRGQQVTLSCSPISGHRSVSWYQQTPGQGLQFLFEYFSETQRNKGNFPGRFSGRQFSNSRSEMNVSTLELGDSALYLCASTSPGQGYNEQFFGPGTRLTVL.